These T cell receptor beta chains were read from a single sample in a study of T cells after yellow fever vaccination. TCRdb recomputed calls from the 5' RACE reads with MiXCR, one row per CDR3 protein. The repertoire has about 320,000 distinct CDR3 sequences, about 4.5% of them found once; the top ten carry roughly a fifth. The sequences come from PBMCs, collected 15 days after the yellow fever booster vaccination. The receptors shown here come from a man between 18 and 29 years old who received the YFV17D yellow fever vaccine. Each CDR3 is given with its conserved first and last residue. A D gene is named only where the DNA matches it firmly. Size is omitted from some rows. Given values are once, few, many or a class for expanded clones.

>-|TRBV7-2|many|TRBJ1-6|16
CASSLAGTSPNSPLHF
TGTGCCAGCAGCTTAGCAGGGACATCGCCTAATTCACCCCTCCACTTT
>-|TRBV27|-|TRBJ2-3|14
CASSLTLNTDTQYF
TGTGCCAGCAGTTTAACGCTGAACACAGATACGCAGTATTTT
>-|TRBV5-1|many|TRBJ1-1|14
CASSPGDGNTEAFF
TGCGCCAGCAGCCCGGGGGACGGGAACACTGAAGCTTTCTTT
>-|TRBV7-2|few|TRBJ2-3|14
CASSLTRGADTQYF
TGTGCCAGCAGCTTAACGCGGGGTGCAGATACGCAGTATTTT
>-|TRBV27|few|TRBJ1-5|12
CASSSVGQPQHF
TGTGCCAGCAGTTCGGTCGGGCAGCCCCAGCATTTT
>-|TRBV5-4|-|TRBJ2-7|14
CASSGIGGGYEQYF
TGTGCCAGCAGCGGGATAGGCGGTGGTTACGAGCAGTACTTC
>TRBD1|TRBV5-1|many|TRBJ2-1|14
CASSPGQGIDEQFF
TGCGCCAGCAGCCCAGGACAGGGAATCGATGAGCAGTTCTTC
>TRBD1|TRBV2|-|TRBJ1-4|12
CAITGANEKLFF
TGTGCCATAACAGGGGCAAATGAAAAACTGTTTTTT
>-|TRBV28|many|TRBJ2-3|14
CASSMASGFDTQYF
TGTGCCAGCAGCATGGCTTCAGGGTTCGATACGCAGTATTTT
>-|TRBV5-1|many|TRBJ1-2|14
CASSLRETNYGYTF
TGCGCCAGCAGCTTGCGGGAAACTAACTATGGCTACACCTTC
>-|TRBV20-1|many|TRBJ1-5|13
CSARTDTNQPQHF
TGCAGTGCTAGGACGGATACCAATCAGCCCCAGCATTTT
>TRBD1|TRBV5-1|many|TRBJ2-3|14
CASSFGQDTDTQYF
TGCGCCAGCAGCTTTGGACAGGACACAGATACGCAGTATTTT
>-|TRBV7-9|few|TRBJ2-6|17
CASSPLRRAAGANVLTF
TGTGCCAGCAGCCCCCTGAGGAGGGCGGCTGGGGCCAACGTCCTGACTTTC
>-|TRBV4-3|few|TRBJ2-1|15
CASSQGLSTYNEQFF
TGCGCCAGCAGCCAAGGGCTGAGTACCTACAATGAGCAGTTCTTC
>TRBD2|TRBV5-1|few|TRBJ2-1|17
CASSLSAGGLSGNEQFF
TGCGCCAGCAGCTTGTCAGCGGGGGGGCTCAGCGGTAATGAGCAGTTCTTC
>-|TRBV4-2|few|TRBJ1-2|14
CASSQDTDNYGYTF
TGTGCCAGCAGCCAAGATACGGATAACTATGGCTACACCTTC
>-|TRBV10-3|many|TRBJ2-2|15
CAISESTLRTGELFF
TGTGCCATCAGTGAGTCAACACTTCGCACCGGGGAGCTGTTTTTT
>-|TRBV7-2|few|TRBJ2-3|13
CASSLEVPDTQYF
TGTGCCAGCAGCTTAGAGGTTCCAGATACGCAGTATTTT
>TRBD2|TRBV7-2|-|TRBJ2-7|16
CASSWWGKAGGREQYF
TGTGCCAGCAGCTGGTGGGGGAAAGCGGGGGGTCGAGAGCAGTACTTC
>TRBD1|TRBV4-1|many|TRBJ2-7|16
CASSLRRTGVPYEQYF
TGCGCCAGCAGCCTCCGTCGGACAGGCGTCCCCTACGAGCAGTACTTC
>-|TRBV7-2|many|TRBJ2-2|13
CASSFLSTGELFF
TGTGCCAGCAGCTTCCTCTCTACCGGGGAGCTGTTTTTT
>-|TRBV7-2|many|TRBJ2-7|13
CASSLKDTYEQYF
TGTGCCAGCAGCTTAAAGGACACCTACGAGCAGTACTTC
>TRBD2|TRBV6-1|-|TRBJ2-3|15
CASSKLAGSTDTQYF
TGTGCCAGCAGTAAACTAGCGGGGTCCACAGATACGCAGTATTTT
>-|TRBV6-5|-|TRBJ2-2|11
CASRIYGELFF
TGTGCCAGCAGGATATACGGGGAGCTGTTTTTT
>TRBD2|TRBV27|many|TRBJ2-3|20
CASSSRLAETLRPSTDTQYF
TGTGCCAGCAGTTCCCGACTAGCGGAAACACTGAGACCTAGCACAGATACGCAGTATTTT
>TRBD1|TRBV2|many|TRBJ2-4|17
CASSGQGASLAKNIQYF
TGTGCCAGCAGTGGACAGGGCGCATCACTAGCCAAAAACATTCAGTACTTC
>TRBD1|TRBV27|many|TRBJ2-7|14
CASSLAQGAYEQYF
TGTGCCAGCAGTTTAGCGCAGGGGGCCTACGAGCAGTACTTC
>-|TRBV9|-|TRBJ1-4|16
CASSVGQVATNEKLFF
TGTGCCAGCAGCGTAGGGCAGGTTGCAACTAATGAAAAACTGTTTTTT
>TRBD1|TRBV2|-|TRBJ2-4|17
CASSGGVAGGAKNIQYF
TGTGCCAGCAGTGGAGGGGTGGCAGGGGGAGCCAAAAACATTCAGTACTTC
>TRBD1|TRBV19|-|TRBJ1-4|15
CASSLQGSGNEKLFF
TGTGCCAGTAGCTTACAGGGGTCCGGTAATGAAAAACTGTTTTTT
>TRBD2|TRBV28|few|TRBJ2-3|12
CASGTFRNTQYF
TGTGCGAGCGGGACCTTCAGAAATACGCAGTATTTT
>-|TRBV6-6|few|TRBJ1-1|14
CASSVKRGGTEAFF
TGTGCCAGCAGTGTGAAGAGGGGGGGAACTGAAGCTTTCTTT
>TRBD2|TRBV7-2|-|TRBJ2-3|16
CASSDWASGGMDTQYF
TGTGCCAGCAGCGACTGGGCTAGCGGGGGGATGGATACGCAGTATTTT
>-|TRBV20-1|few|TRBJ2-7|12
CSASSGQFEQYF
TGCAGTGCTAGTTCGGGCCAGTTCGAGCAGTACTTC
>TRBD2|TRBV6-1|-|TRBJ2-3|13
CASLAGGADTEYF
TGTGCCAGCTTAGCGGGGGGGGCAGATACGGAGTATTTT
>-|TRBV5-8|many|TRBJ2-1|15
CASSQYENRYNEQFF
TGTGCCAGCAGCCAATATGAAAACAGGTACAATGAGCAGTTCTTC
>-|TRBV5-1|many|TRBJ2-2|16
CASSLASAGITGELFF
TGCGCCAGCAGCTTGGCCTCGGCAGGGATTACCGGGGAGCTGTTTTTT
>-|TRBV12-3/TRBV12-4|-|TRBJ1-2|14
CASSPVEGPHGYTF
TGTGCCAGCAGTCCAGTCGAAGGCCCGCATGGCTACACCTTC
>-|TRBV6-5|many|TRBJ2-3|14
CASSYSQGTDTQYF
TGTGCCAGCAGTTACTCCCAGGGCACAGATACGCAGTATTTT
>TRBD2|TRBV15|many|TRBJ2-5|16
CATSRAGTSRGETQYF
TGTGCCACCAGCAGGGCCGGGACTAGCCGGGGGGAGACCCAGTACTTC
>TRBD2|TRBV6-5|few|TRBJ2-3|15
CASRTTWGGTDTQYF
TGTGCCAGCAGGACAACCTGGGGGGGAACAGATACGCAGTATTTT
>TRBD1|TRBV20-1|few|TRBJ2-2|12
CSLTGPTGELFF
TGCAGTCTGACAGGGCCCACCGGGGAGCTGTTTTTT
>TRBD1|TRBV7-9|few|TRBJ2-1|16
CASSSRGLNSYNEQFF
TGTGCCAGCAGCTCCAGGGGGCTGAATTCCTACAATGAGCAGTTCTTC